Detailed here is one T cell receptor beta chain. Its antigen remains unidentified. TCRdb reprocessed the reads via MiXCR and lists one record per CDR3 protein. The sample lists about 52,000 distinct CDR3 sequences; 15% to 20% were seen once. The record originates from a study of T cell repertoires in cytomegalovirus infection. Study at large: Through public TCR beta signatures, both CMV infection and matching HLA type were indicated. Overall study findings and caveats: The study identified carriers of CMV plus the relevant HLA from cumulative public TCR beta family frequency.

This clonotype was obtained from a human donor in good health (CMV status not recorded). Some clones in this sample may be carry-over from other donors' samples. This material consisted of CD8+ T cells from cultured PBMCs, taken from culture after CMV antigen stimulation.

The CDR3 DNA sequence: TGTGCCAGCAGTTTATTCCGGGACGTTGAAGAGACCCAGTACTTC. Translating gives CASSLFRDVEETQYF. V gene TRBV28 combines with J gene TRBJ2-5; D might be TRBD1 or TRBD2, each matching 5 bases. There are 15 residues in the CDR3. Trimming cost V 1 base and J 3 bases, with 12 bases left between them. The germline CDR1 and CDR2 sequences are MDHEN and SYDVKM.